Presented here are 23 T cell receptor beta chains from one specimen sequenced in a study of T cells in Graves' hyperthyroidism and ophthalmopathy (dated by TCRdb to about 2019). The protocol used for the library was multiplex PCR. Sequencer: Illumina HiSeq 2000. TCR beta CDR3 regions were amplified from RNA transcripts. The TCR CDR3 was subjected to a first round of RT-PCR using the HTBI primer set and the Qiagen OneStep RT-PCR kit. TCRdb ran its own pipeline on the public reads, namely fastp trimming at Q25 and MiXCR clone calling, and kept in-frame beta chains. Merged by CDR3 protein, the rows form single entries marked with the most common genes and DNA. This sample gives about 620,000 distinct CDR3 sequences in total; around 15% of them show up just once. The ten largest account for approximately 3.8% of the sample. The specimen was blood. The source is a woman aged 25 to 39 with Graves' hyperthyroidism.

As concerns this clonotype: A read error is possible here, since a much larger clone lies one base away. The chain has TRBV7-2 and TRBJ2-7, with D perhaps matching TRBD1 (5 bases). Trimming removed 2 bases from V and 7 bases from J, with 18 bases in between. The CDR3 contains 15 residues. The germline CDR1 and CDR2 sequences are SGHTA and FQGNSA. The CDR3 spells CASSLRGRVLGEQYF. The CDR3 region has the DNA TGTGCCAGCAGCTTAAGGGGCAGGGTATTAGGTGAGCAGTACTTC.

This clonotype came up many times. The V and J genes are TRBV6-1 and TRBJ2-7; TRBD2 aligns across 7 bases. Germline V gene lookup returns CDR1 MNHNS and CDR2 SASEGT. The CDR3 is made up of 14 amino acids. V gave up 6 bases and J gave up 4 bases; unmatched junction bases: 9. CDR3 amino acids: CASRRNSGRYEQYF. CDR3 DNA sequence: TGTGCCAGCAGGCGAAATAGCGGGCGTTACGAGCAGTACTTC.

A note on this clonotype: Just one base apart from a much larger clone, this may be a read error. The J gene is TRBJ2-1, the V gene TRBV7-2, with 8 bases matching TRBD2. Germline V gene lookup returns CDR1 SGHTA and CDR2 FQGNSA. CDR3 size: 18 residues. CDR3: CASSWGLSGTLSYNKQFF. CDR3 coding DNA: TGTGCCAGCAGCTGGGGGCTTAGCGGGACTCTCTCCTACAATAAGCAGTTCTTC.

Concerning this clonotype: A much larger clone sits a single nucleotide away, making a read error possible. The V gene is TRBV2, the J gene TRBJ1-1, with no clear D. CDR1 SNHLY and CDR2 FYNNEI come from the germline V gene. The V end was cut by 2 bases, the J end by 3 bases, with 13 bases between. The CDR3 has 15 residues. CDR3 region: CASSERGGRDTEAFF. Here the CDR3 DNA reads TGTGCCAGCAGTGAACGAGGCGGTAGAGACACTGAAGCTTTCTTT.

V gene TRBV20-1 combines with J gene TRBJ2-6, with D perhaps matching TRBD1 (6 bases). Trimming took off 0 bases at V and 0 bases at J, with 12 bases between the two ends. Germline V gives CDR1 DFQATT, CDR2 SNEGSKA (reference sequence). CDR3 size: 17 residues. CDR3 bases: TGCAGTGCTAGAGATGTCAGGGGTCCCTCTGGGGCCAACGTCCTGACTTTC. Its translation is CSARDVRGPSGANVLTF.

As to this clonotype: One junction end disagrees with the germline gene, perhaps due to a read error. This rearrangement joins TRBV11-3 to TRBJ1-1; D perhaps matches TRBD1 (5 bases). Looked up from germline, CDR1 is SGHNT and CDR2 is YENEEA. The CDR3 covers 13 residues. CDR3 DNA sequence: TGTGCCAGCAACTTAGGCCAGGGCACTGAAGCTTTCTTT. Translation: CASNLGQGTEAFF.

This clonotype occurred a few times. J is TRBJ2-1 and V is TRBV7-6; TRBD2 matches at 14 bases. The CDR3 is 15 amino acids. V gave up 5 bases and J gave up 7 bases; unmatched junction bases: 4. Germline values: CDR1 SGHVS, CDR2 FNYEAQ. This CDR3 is CASSTGLAGENEQFF. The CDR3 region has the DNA TGTGCCAGCAGCACGGGACTAGCGGGAGAAAATGAGCAGTTCTTC.

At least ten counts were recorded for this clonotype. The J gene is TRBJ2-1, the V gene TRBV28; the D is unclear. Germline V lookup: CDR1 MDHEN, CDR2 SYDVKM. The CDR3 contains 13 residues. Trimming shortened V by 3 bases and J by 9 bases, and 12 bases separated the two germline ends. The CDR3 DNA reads TGTGCCAGCAGTTTCCAACTTTCCGGTGAGCAGTTCTTC. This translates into CASSFQLSGEQFF.

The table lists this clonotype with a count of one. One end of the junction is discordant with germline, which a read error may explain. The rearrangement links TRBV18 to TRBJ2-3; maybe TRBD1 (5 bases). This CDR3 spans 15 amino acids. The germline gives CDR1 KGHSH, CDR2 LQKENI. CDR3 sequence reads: CASSPRLVSTGTQYF. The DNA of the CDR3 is TGTGCCAGCTCACCTCGATTAGTTAGCACAGGTACGCAGTATTTT.

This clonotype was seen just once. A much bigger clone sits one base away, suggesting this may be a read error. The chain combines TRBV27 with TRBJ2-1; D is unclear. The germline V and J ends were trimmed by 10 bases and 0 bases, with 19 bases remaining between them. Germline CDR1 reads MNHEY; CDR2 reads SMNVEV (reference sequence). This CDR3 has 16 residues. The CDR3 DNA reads TGTGCCAAAGAGACTGGCGGATTTTCCTCCTACAATGAGCAGTTCTTC. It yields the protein CAKETGGFSSYNEQFF.

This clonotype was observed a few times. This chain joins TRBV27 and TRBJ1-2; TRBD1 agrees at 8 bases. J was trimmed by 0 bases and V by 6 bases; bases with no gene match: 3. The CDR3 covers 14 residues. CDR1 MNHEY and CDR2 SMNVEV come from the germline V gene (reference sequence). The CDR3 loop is CASRETGANYGYTF. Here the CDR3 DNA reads TGTGCCAGCAGGGAGACAGGGGCTAACTATGGCTACACCTTC.

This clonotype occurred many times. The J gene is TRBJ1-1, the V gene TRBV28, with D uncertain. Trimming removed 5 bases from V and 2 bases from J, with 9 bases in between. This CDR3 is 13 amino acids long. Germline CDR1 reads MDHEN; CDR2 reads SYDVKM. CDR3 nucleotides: TGTGCCAGCAGTAGAAAGATAAACACTGAAGCTTTCTTT. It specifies CASSRKINTEAFF.

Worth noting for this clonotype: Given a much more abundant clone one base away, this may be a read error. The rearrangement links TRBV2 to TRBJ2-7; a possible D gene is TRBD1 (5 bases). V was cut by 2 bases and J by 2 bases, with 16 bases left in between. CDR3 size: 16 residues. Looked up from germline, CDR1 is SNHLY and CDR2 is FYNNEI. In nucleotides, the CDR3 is TGTGCCAGCAGTGAAAGCGATATCAGGGTCCCCTACGAGCAGTACTTC. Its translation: CASSESDIRVPYEQYF.

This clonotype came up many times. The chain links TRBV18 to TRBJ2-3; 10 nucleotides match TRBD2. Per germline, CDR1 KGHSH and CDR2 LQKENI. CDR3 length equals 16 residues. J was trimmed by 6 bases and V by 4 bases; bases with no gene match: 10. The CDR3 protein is CASSLQGGTSDDTQYF. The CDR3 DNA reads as TGTGCCAGCTCACTCCAGGGAGGGACTAGCGATGATACGCAGTATTTT.

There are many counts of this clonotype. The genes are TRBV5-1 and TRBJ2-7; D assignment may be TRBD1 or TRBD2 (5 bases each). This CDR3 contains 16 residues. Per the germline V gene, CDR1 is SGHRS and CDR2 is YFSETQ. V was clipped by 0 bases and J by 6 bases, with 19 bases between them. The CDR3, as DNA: TGCGCCAGCAGCTTGGTATCCCGGAGTGCCGGGACCGAGCAGTACTTC. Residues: CASSLVSRSAGTEQYF. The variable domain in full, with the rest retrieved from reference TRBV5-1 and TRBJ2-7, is KAGVTQTPRYLIKTRGQQVTLSCSPISGHRSVSWYQQTPGQGLQFLFEYFSETQRNKGNFPGRFSGRQFSNSRSEMNVSTLELGDSALYLCASSLVSRSAGTEQYFGPGTRLTVT.

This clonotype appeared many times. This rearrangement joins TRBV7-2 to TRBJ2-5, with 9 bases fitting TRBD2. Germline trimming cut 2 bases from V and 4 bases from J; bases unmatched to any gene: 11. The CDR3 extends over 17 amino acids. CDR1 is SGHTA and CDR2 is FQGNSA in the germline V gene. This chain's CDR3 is CASSLQSPSGKGETQYF. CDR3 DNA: TGTGCCAGCAGCTTACAGTCTCCTAGCGGGAAGGGAGAGACCCAGTACTTC.

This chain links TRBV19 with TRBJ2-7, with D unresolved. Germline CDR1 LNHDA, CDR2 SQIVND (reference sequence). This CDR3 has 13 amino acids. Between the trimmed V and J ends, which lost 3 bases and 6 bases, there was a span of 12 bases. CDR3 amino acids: CASSMGLTAEQYF. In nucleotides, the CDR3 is TGTGCCAGTAGTATGGGTTTGACGGCCGAGCAGTACTTC.

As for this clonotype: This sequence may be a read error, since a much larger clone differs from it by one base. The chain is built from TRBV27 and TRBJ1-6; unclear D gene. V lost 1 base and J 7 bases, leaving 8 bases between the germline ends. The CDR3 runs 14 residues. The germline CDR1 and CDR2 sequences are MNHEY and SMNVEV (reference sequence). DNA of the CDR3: TGTGCCAGCAGTTTATACGGCAGGAATTCACCCCTCCACTTT. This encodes CASSLYGRNSPLHF.

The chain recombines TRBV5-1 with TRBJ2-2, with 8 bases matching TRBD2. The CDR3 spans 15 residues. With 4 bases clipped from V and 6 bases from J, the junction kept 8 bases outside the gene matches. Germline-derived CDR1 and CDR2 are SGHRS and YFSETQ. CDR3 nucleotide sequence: TGCGCCAGCAGCCCCCTACTAGCGGCGGCCGGGGAGCTGTTTTTT. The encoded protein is CASSPLLAAAGELFF.

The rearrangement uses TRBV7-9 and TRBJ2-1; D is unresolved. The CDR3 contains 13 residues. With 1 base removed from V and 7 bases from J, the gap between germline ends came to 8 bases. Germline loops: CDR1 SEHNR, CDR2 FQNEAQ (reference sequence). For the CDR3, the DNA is TGTGCCAGCAGCTTAGAATCGGAGAATGAGCAGTTCTTC. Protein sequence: CASSLESENEQFF.

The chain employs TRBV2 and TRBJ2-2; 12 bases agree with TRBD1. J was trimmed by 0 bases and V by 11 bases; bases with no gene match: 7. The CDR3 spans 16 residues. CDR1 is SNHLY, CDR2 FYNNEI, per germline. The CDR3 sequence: CAQSGTGGPNTGELFF. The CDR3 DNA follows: TGTGCCCAATCCGGGACAGGGGGCCCGAACACCGGGGAGCTGTTTTTT. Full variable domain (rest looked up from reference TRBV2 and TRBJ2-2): EPEVTQTPSHQVTQMGQEVILRCVPISNHLYFYWYRQILGQKVEFLVSFYNNEISEKSEIFDDQFSVERPDGSNFTLKIRSTKLEDSAMYFCAQSGTGGPNTGELFFGEGSRLTVL.

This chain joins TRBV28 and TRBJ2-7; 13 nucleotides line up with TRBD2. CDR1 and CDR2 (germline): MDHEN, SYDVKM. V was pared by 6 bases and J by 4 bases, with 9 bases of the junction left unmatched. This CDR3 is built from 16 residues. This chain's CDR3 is CASRPGGTSGVYEQYF. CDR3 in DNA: TGTGCCAGCAGGCCCGGAGGGACTAGCGGGGTTTACGAGCAGTACTTC.

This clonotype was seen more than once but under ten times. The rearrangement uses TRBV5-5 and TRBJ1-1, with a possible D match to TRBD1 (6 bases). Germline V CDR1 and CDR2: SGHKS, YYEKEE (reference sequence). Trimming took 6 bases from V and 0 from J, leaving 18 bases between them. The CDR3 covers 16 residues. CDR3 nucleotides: TGTGCCAGCACCATTCCGGGACACCGAATGAACACTGAAGCTTTCTTT. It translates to CASTIPGHRMNTEAFF. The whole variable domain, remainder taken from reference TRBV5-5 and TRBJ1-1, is DAGVTQSPTHLIKTRGQQVTLRCSPISGHKSVSWYQQVLGQGPQFIFQYYEKEERGRGNFPDRFSARQFPNYSSELNVNALLLGDSALYLCASTIPGHRMNTEAFFGQGTRLTVV.